This is a list of T cell receptor beta chains from one sample in a study of cytomegalovirus exposure and HLA in healthy donors. Clones were read by immunoSEQ multiplex PCR, and TCRdb kept only the in-frame ones, dropping some. The table lists 89,000 or so clones, about four fifths of them singletons. The sequencing sample was made of PBMCs. These receptor sequences come from a man in his 60s in good health and CMV-seronegative. The CDR3 runs from the conserved cysteine through the conserved F or W. D genes are given only for firm matches. Some rows mark clone size as missing; the rest say once, few, many or name a class of expanded clone.

abundance	j_gene	d_gene	v_gene	CDR3nt	CDR3aa
-	TRBJ1-2	TRBD1	TRBV5-1	TGCGCCAGCAGCATTTCCGGGACAGCGAACTATGGCTACACCTTC	CASSISGTANYGYTF
-	TRBJ1-1	-	TRBV5-5	TGTGCCAGCAGCTCTAGCACCAACACTGAAGCTTTCTTT	CASSSSTNTEAFF
-	TRBJ2-7	-	TRBV4-2	TGTGCCAGCAGCCTAGAAGGCCTAGGGGCACCCTACGAGCAGTACTTC	CASSLEGLGAPYEQYF
-	TRBJ2-1	-	TRBV7-9	TGTTCCAGCAGCTTGCCTGTGAGTTTAAATGAGCAGTTCTTC	CSSSLPVSLNEQFF
-	TRBJ2-7	-	TRBV5-1	TGCGCCAGCAGTCGGGGGATCTACGAGCAGTACTTC	CASSRGIYEQYF
-	TRBJ2-5	-	TRBV11-2	TGTGCCAGCAGCCCCCGGGGAGCAGAGAGTGAAGAGACCCAGTACTTC	CASSPRGAESEETQYF
-	TRBJ2-1	TRBD2	TRBV5-1	TGCGCCAGCAGCTTGGATTCTAGCGGGGGGCTCGATGAGCAGTTCTTC	CASSLDSSGGLDEQFF
-	TRBJ1-4	-	TRBV11-2	TGTGCCAGCAGCCTAAGACGGGGCGGAGGGGAAAAACTGTTTTTT	CASSLRRGGGEKLFF
-	TRBJ2-3	-	TRBV6-1	TGTGCCAGCACCCTCTCACGAGGAGATACGCAGTATTTT	CASTLSRGDTQYF
-	TRBJ1-5	-	TRBV19	TGTGCCAGTAGTACCGGACTCTATCAGCCCCAGCATTTT	CASSTGLYQPQHF
few	TRBJ2-7	-	TRBV7-6	TGTGCCAGCAGCTTACCCGGCGGCTACGAGCAGTACTTC	CASSLPGGYEQYF
-	TRBJ2-7	TRBD1	TRBV2	TGTGCCAGCAGTGGAGGACAGGGTCTCTCCTACGAGCAGTACTTC	CASSGGQGLSYEQYF
-	TRBJ1-1	TRBD1	TRBV11-2	TGTGCCAGCAGCTTAGGGGGCGGACAGGGTTGGACTGAAGCTTTCTTT	CASSLGGGQGWTEAFF
-	TRBJ2-7	TRBD2	TRBV7-3	TGTGCCAGCAGCCCCCCACCGGGTCAGCGGGGGGGCCTCTCCTACGAGCAGTACTTC	CASSPPPGQRGGLSYEQYF
-	TRBJ1-4	TRBD1	TRBV7-8	TGTGCCAGCAGCTTAGCGGGACAGCTGAATGAAAAACTGTTTTTT	CASSLAGQLNEKLFF
-	TRBJ2-6	-	TRBV6-6	TGTGCCAGCAGCGAACGGACAGCTGGGGCCAACGTCCTGACTTTC	CASSERTAGANVLTF
-	TRBJ2-7	TRBD1	TRBV18	TGTGCCAGCTCACCAGGGACAGGGGATCCCTACGAGCAGTACTTC	CASSPGTGDPYEQYF
few	TRBJ1-3	-	TRBV4-2	TGTGCCAGCAGCCAAGACGAGACAGGAACCACCTCTGGAAACACCATATATTTT	CASSQDETGTTSGNTIYF
-	TRBJ1-4	TRBD1	TRBV11-2	TGTGCCAGCAGCTTAGGACTTCAAACAGGGGGCGGAGATGAAAAACTGTTTTTT	CASSLGLQTGGGDEKLFF
-	TRBJ2-2	TRBD2	TRBV4-2	TGTGCCAGCAGCCAAGACCAGGCGGGGGGCACCGGGGAGCTGTTTTTT	CASSQDQAGGTGELFF
-	TRBJ2-3	-	TRBV10-3	TGTGCCATCAGGGACAGTGCGGGCCCAGATACGCAGTATTTT	CAIRDSAGPDTQYF
-	TRBJ2-3	-	TRBV9	TGTGCCAGCAGCGTCAGGGGCTTAGCCACAGATACGCAGTATTTT	CASSVRGLATDTQYF
few	TRBJ2-1	-	TRBV25-1	TGTGCCAGCAGTCCCATAACCGGGCAGGGGATTTCCTACAATGAGCAGTTCTTC	CASSPITGQGISYNEQFF
few	TRBJ1-2	-	TRBV9	TGTGCCAGCAGCGAGGGGGATGGACCCTACTATGGCTACACCTTC	CASSEGDGPYYGYTF
-	TRBJ2-2	TRBD2	TRBV5-1	TGCGCCAGCAGCTCCCCTAGCGGGGGGGCGAACACCGGGGAGCTGTTTTTT	CASSSPSGGANTGELFF
-	TRBJ1-5	TRBD1	TRBV30	TGTGCCTGGAGCCTTAGACAGGGGACTCAGCCCCAGCATTTT	CAWSLRQGTQPQHF
-	TRBJ2-5	TRBD2	TRBV5-4	TGTGCCAGCAGCCCCCGTGGAGCGGGGGGATCCCAAGAGACCCAGTACTTC	CASSPRGAGGSQETQYF
few	TRBJ2-1	TRBD2	TRBV7-2	TGTGCCAGCAGCTTAAAGGGACCCAGCGGGGGTTACGAGCAGTTCTTC	CASSLKGPSGGYEQFF
once	TRBJ1-2	-	TRBV11-2	TGTGCCAGCAGCTCCCCCAGGCAGGGTGGCTATGGCTACACCTTC	CASSSPRQGGYGYTF
-	TRBJ1-2	-	TRBV6-5	TGTGCCAGCAGTTACACCCCGGGTGGGCAGGGTGGCTACACCTTC	CASSYTPGGQGGYTF
-	TRBJ2-7	TRBD2	TRBV11-3	TGTGCCAGCAGCCAAACTAGCGGGGGGGCCGGCGAGCAGTACTTC	CASSQTSGGAGEQYF
-	TRBJ1-4	TRBD1	TRBV13	TGTGCCAGCGGGACAGGGACTAATGAAAAACTGTTTTTT	CASGTGTNEKLFF
once	TRBJ2-2	-	TRBV7-3	TGTGCCAGCAGCTTACCCACCGGCAGCGGGTTGAACACCGGGGAGCTGTTTTTT	CASSLPTGSGLNTGELFF
-	TRBJ2-5	-	TRBV4-1	TGCGCCAGCAGCCGCCTTCCTCAAAGTTACTTTTCGGAGACCCAGTACTTC	CASSRLPQSYFSETQYF
few	TRBJ1-5	-	TRBV6-1	TGTGCCAGCAGTGCCAGGGGCTTGAGCAATCAGCCCCAGCATTTT	CASSARGLSNQPQHF
-	TRBJ1-3	-	TRBV6-5	TGTGCCAGCACTTCCGTAGGGGCGGTTGGAAACACCATATATTTT	CASTSVGAVGNTIYF
-	TRBJ1-6	-	TRBV18	TGTGCCAGCTCCCCTAGAGATTCACCCCTCCACTTT	CASSPRDSPLHF
-	TRBJ1-4	-	TRBV29-1	TGCAGCGCCACCCCACACCCCGGGGATGAAAAACTGTTTTTT	CSATPHPGDEKLFF
few	TRBJ1-1	-	TRBV6-5	TGTGCCAGCAGTTACGGGCGTTATGGGAACACTGAAGCTTTCTTT	CASSYGRYGNTEAFF
-	TRBJ2-1	TRBD2	TRBV4-1	TGCGCCAGCAGCCAAGGGACTAGCGGGGGGTACAATGAGCAGTTCTTC	CASSQGTSGGYNEQFF
-	TRBJ2-2	-	TRBV5-1	TGCGCCAGCAGCTCGATGAGGAACACCGGGGAGCTGTTTTTT	CASSSMRNTGELFF
-	TRBJ2-7	TRBD2	TRBV4-1	TGCGCCAGCAGCCCCATAGCGGGGTTCTACGAGCAGTACTTC	CASSPIAGFYEQYF